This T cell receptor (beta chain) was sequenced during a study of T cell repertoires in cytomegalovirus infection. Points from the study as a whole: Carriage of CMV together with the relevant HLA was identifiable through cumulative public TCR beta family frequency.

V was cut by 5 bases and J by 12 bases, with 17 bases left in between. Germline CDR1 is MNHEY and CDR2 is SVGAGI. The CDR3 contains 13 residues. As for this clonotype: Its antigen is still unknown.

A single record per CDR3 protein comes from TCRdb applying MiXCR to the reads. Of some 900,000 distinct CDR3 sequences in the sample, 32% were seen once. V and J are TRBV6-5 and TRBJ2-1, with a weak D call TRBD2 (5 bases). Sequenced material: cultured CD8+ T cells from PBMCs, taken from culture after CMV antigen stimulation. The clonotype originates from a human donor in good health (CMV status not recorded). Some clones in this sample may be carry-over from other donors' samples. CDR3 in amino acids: CASSPAGVVGQFF. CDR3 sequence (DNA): TGTGCCAGCAGTCCCGCCGGGGTTGTCGGGCAGTTCTTC.